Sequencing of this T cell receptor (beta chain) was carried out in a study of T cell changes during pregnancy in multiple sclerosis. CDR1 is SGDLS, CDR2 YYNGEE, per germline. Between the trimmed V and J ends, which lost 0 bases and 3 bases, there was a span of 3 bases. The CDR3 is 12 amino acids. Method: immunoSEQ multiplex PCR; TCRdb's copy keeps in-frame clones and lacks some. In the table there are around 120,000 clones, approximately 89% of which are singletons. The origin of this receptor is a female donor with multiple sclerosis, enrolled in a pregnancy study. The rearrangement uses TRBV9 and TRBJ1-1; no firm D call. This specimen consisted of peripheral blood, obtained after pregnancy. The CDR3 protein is CASSVGDTEAFF. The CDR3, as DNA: TGTGCCAGCAGCGTAGGCGACACTGAAGCTTTCTTT. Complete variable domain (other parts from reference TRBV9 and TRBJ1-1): DSGVTQTPKHLITATGQRVTLRCSPRSGDLSVYWYQQSLDQGLQFLIQYYNGEERAKGNILERFSAQQFPDLHSELNLSSLELGDSALYFCASSVGDTEAFFGQGTRLTVV.